The clone carrying this T cell receptor beta chain was recorded only once. The sample belongs to a study of blood T cells in healthy people across ages. The length of the CDR3 is 15 residues. Trimming cost V 6 bases and J 0 bases, with 13 bases left between them. The germline V gene has CDR1 KGHSH and CDR2 LQKENI. A sample-barcoded 5' primer and a J-beta primer mix were used in a second PCR of about 6 to 12 cycles. TCRdb re-derived calls from the 5' RACE reads in MiXCR, one entry per CDR3 protein. The sample lists 710,000 or so distinct CDR3 sequences; about a fifth were seen once. This chain joins TRBV18 and TRBJ2-3, with D unclear. The TCR sequence derives from a man aged 70-80 years in good health. The sequencing sample was made of blood. The CDR3 region is CASSARSSSTDTQYF. The CDR3 DNA reads as TGTGCCAGCTCGGCTAGAAGTTCTAGCACAGATACGCAGTATTTT.